The clone carrying this TCR beta chain was picked up a small number of times. What it recognizes is unknown. The time point denotes: persistent/refractory GD, antithyroid drugs over 5 years with positive TRAb. PBMCs provided the RNA from which the TCR library was made. Graves' disease diagnoses followed American Thyroid Association guidelines. A volume of roughly 9.9 milliliters of peripheral blood was collected in EDTA tubes. The data stem from a study of regulatory T cells in long-lasting Graves disease. General study points: With persistent disease, TRBV28, TRBJ1-2 and TRBJ2-5 were the favored segments. TCR diversity in persistent Graves' patients was below that of newly diagnosed ones.

Germline-derived CDR1 and CDR2 are LNHDA and SQIVND (reference sequence). V shed 4 bases and J shed 4 bases, with 11 bases lying between them. The CDR3 spans 14 residues. Building of the TCR beta libraries involved iRepertoire HTBI primers and Arm-PCR of CDR3 regions. TCRdb redid the calling of the multiplex PCR reads with MiXCR, one entry per CDR3 protein. Of roughly 500,000 distinct CDR3 sequences in the sample, approximately 23% were seen once. The source is a female donor with Graves disease. Source: peripheral blood mononuclear cells (PBMCs), taken when the disease was refractory, from a patient treated with antithyroid drugs. This chain uses TRBV19 with TRBJ1-5, with no clear D. Here the CDR3 DNA reads TGTGCCAGTAGTACGGACGGACTAAATCAGCCCCAGCATTTT. Protein: CASSTDGLNQPQHF.